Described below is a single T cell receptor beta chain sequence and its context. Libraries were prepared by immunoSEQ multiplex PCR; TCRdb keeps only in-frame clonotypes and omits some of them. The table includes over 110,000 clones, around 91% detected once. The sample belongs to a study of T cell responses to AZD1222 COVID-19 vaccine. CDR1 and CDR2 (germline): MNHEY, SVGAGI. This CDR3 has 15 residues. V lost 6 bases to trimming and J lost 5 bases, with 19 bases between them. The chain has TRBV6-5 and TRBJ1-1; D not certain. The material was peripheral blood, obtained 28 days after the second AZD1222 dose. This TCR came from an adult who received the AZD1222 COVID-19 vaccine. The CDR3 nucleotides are TGTGCCAGCAGGCCCCTAGGGCCACAGTCGACTGAAGCTTTCTTT. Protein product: CASRPLGPQSTEAFF.